The 22 T cell receptor beta chains in this list originate from one sample, sequenced in a study of blood T cell repertoires in COVID-19. Here immunoSEQ multiplex PCR was the method, and the copy in TCRdb shows in-frame clones only, minus some. The sample holds under 300,000 clones, nearly 90% seen once. Sequenced sample: peripheral blood. The origin of the receptors is a woman in her thirties or forties who had recovered from COVID-19.

V is TRBV28 and J is TRBJ1-5; possible D gene TRBD1, 6 bases. V gave up 6 bases and J gave up 2 bases, with 14 bases separating them. This CDR3 contains 15 residues. Germline assignment: CDR1 MDHEN and CDR2 SYDVKM. The CDR3 protein is CASRLQGNGNQPQHF. The CDR3 DNA sequence: TGTGCCAGCAGGCTACAGGGAAACGGCAATCAGCCCCAGCATTTT.

The rearrangement uses TRBV27 and TRBJ2-1, with no clear D. This CDR3 is built from 13 residues. Deletions cut 0 bases from V and 10 bases from J, with 10 bases between. CDR1 is MNHEY, CDR2 SMNVEV, per germline (reference sequence). CDR3: CASSLSRLREQFF. CDR3 bases: TGTGCCAGCAGTTTATCCAGGCTCCGGGAGCAGTTCTTC.

The chain employs TRBV18 and TRBJ2-7, with 11 bases lining up with TRBD1. Germline trimming cut 3 bases from V and 3 bases from J; bases unmatched to any gene: 7. The CDR3 runs 16 residues. CDR1 and CDR2 (germline): KGHSH, LQKENI. The CDR3 bases are TGTGCCAGCTCACCCTTCGGGACAGGGGGTAACTACGAGCAGTACTTC. As protein: CASSPFGTGGNYEQYF.

This rearrangement joins TRBV5-1 to TRBJ2-5; D remains ambiguous. With 4 bases removed from V and 0 bases from J, the gap between germline ends came to 4 bases. This CDR3 is built from 12 residues. Germline CDR1 SGHRS, CDR2 YFSETQ. The CDR3 coding sequence is TGCGCCAGCAGCCCGTACCAAGAGACCCAGTACTTC. Its protein is CASSPYQETQYF.

The chain joins TRBV27 to TRBJ2-7; weak D call: TRBD2 (7 bases). This CDR3 contains 15 residues. The germline gives CDR1 MNHEY, CDR2 SMNVEV (reference sequence). The V gene lost 2 bases and the J gene lost 5 bases, with 16 bases spanning the gap. The CDR3 is CASSLERTGRDEQYF. As DNA, the CDR3 is TGTGCCAGCAGTTTAGAGAGAACAGGGAGGGACGAGCAGTACTTC.

The J gene is TRBJ2-5, the V gene TRBV6-5, with 9 bases fitting TRBD1. The CDR3 contains 15 residues. CDR1 MNHEY and CDR2 SVGAGI come from the germline V gene. With 7 bases clipped from V and 1 base from J, the junction kept 7 bases outside the gene matches. The DNA of the CDR3 is TGTGCCAGCACCCGGACAGGGGTGGGCCAAGAGACCCAGTACTTC. This gives the protein CASTRTGVGQETQYF.

The chain is built from TRBV5-4 and TRBJ1-4; D not certain. This CDR3 has 16 residues. V was clipped by 4 bases and J by 1 base, with 14 bases between them. The V gene's germline CDR1 is SGHNT and CDR2 YYREEE (reference sequence). Here the CDR3 DNA reads TGTGCCAGCAGCCACGGGCGGGTAGGAACTAATGAAAAACTGTTTTTT. Encoded protein: CASSHGRVGTNEKLFF.

V gene TRBV7-9 combines with J gene TRBJ1-6; the D gene is possibly TRBD1 (5 bases). The V gene's germline CDR1 is SEHNR and CDR2 FQNEAQ (reference sequence). Trimming pared 5 bases from V and 10 bases from J, leaving 18 bases between. The CDR3 is made up of 15 amino acids. This chain's CDR3 is CASSRLGEGRSPLHF. As DNA, the CDR3 is TGTGCCAGCAGCCGGCTAGGGGAGGGGAGATCACCCCTCCACTTT.

V usage is TRBV7-2 and J usage is TRBJ1-1; D is possibly TRBD1 (5 bases). With 3 bases removed from V and 4 bases from J, the gap between germline ends came to 18 bases. The CDR3 totals 16 residues. Germline CDR1 SGHTA, CDR2 FQGNSA. The CDR3 spells CASSFPGLAGGTEAFF. CDR3 coding DNA: TGTGCCAGCAGCTTCCCTGGCCTGGCGGGGGGCACTGAAGCTTTCTTT.

The chain couples TRBV3-1 (or the pseudogene TRBV3-2) to TRBJ2-7, with 10 bases fitting TRBD1. J was trimmed by 0 bases and V by 3 bases; bases with no gene match: 2. This CDR3 comprises 15 residues. Per the germline V gene, CDR1 is LGHDT and CDR2 is YNNKEL (reference sequence). This chain's CDR3 is CASSQGQGSSYEQYF. Written as DNA, the CDR3 is TGTGCCAGCAGCCAGGGACAGGGGAGCTCCTACGAGCAGTACTTC.

The V gene is TRBV3-1 (or the pseudogene TRBV3-2), the J gene TRBJ2-5; the match to TRBD1 covers 8 bases. This CDR3 spans 15 amino acids. After removal of 0 bases from V and 6 bases from J, the junction contained 6 bases not matched to a gene. Germline CDR1 LGHDT, CDR2 YNNKEL (reference sequence). The CDR3: CASSQEKDRGKTQYF. The CDR3 DNA sequence: TGTGCCAGCAGCCAAGAGAAAGACAGGGGAAAGACCCAGTACTTC.

The gene calls are TRBV3-1 (or the pseudogene TRBV3-2) and TRBJ1-2; TRBD1 aligns across 9 bases. The V segment lost 0 bases and the J segment 2 bases; nucleotides outside the gene matches: 4. Germline assignment: CDR1 LGHDT and CDR2 YNNKEL (reference sequence). The length of the CDR3 is 16 residues. This CDR3 reads CASSQEQGAPNYGYTF. The CDR3 bases are TGTGCCAGCAGCCAAGAACAGGGGGCCCCAAACTATGGCTACACCTTC.

V is TRBV7-9 and J is TRBJ2-7; D gene ambiguous. The CDR3 runs to 11 residues. The V gene lost 4 bases and the J gene lost 3 bases, with 4 bases spanning the gap. Germline lookup yields CDR1 SEHNR and CDR2 FQNEAQ (reference sequence). The CDR3 loop reads CASSSVYEQYF. CDR3 nucleotide sequence: TGTGCCAGCAGCTCCGTCTACGAGCAGTACTTC.

The V and J genes are TRBV2 and TRBJ2-5; TRBD1 matches 10 bases. Germline V gene data show CDR1 as SNHLY and CDR2 as FYNNEI. The CDR3 runs to 14 residues. V was pared by 6 bases and J by 4 bases, with 5 bases of the junction left unmatched. The CDR3 reads CASRETGGGETQYF. The CDR3 bases are TGTGCCAGCAGAGAGACAGGGGGCGGAGAGACCCAGTACTTC.

The chain employs TRBV7-8 and TRBJ2-7; no firm D call. Trimming left V 2 bases short and J 3 bases short, with 8 bases between. CDR1 is SGHVS, CDR2 FQNEAQ, per germline. This CDR3 is built from 13 residues. The DNA of the CDR3 is TGTGCCAGCAGCTTAACCCCTAGCTACGAGCAGTACTTC. Its translation: CASSLTPSYEQYF.

This chain joins TRBV9 and TRBJ2-1, with D hard to call. Germline CDR1 reads SGDLS; CDR2 reads YYNGEE. Trimming pared 0 bases from V and 10 bases from J, leaving 17 bases between. The CDR3 spans 15 residues. CDR3 sequence: CASSVATLQSVEQFF. CDR3 nucleotide sequence: TGTGCCAGCAGCGTAGCAACCCTCCAATCAGTGGAGCAGTTCTTC.

The genes are TRBV5-4 and TRBJ1-4; perhaps TRBD1 as D (5 bases). CDR1 SGHNT and CDR2 YYREEE come from the germline V gene (reference sequence). The CDR3 consists of 15 residues. Trimming took 3 bases from V and 2 from J, leaving 11 bases between them. The CDR3 DNA reads as TGTGCCAGCAGCTCCCGGGGGGGGACTAATGAAAAACTGTTTTTT. Translation gives CASSSRGGTNEKLFF.

This clone was counted many times. V gene TRBV28 combines with J gene TRBJ2-7, with 14 nucleotides matching TRBD2. The CDR3 has 15 residues. The V and J ends lost 5 bases and 3 bases, in that order; junction bases with no gene match: 3. Germline CDR1 reads MDHEN; CDR2 reads SYDVKM. CDR3 in DNA: TGTGCCAGCAGTAAGACTAGCGGGGGGGACTACGAGCAGTACTTC. Translation: CASSKTSGGDYEQYF.

The V gene is TRBV3-1 (or the pseudogene TRBV3-2), the J gene TRBJ1-6; D is ambiguous. Germline CDR1 reads LGHDT; CDR2 reads YNNKEL (reference sequence). V dropped 2 bases and J dropped 10 bases, with 12 bases sitting between them. CDR3 length equals 14 residues. CDR3 loop: CASSQSDSKSPLHF. CDR3 DNA: TGTGCCAGCAGCCAAAGTGACTCAAAATCACCCCTCCACTTT.

The chain combines TRBV7-2 with TRBJ2-5; 8 nucleotides match TRBD2. The CDR3 is 15 residues long. The germline gives CDR1 SGHTA, CDR2 FQGNSA. J lost 5 bases, V lost 5 bases, and 10 bases had no gene match. CDR3 protein: CASSPLGTSSETQYF. CDR3 nucleotide sequence: TGTGCCAGCAGCCCTTTGGGGACTAGTTCGGAGACCCAGTACTTC.

The chain uses TRBV6-5 and TRBJ1-4; D not certain. The CDR3 is made up of 15 amino acids. V was pared by 6 bases and J by 8 bases, with 19 bases between. Germline loops: CDR1 MNHEY, CDR2 SVGAGI. CDR3 region: CASRVGGLKVEKLFF. Written as DNA, the CDR3 is TGTGCCAGCAGAGTGGGCGGACTAAAGGTGGAAAAACTGTTTTTT.

The chain combines TRBV19 with TRBJ2-5, with TRBD1 identical over 8 bases. The CDR3 consists of 14 residues. V lost 6 bases and J lost 2; bases outside the gene matches: 5. Germline-derived CDR1 and CDR2 are LNHDA and SQIVND (reference sequence). CDR3 protein: CASSPRTGQETQYF. CDR3 sequence (DNA): TGTGCCAGTAGCCCCAGGACAGGGCAAGAGACCCAGTACTTC.